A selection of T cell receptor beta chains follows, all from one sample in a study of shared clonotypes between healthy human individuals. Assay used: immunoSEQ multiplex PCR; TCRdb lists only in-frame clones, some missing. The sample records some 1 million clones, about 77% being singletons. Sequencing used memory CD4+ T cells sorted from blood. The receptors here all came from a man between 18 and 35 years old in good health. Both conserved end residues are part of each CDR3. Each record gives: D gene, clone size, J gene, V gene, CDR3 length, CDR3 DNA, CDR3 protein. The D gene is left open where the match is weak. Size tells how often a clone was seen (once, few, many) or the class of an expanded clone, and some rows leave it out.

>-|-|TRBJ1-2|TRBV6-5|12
TGTGCCAGCAAGACGGGGGCCGGAGGCTACACCTTC
CASKTGAGGYTF
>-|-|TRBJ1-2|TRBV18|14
TGTGCCAGCTCACCCGGTCGGAGGAACTATGGCTACACCTTC
CASSPGRRNYGYTF
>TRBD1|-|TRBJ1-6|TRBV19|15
TGTGCCAGTAGGGTTAACAGGGGGAATAATTCACCCCTCCACTTT
CASRVNRGNNSPLHF
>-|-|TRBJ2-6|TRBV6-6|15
TGTGCCAGCAGTACCGTTAGCTCTGGGGCCAACGTCCTGACTTTC
CASSTVSSGANVLTF
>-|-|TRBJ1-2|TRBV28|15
TGTGCCAGCAGTTCCCCGGGAGCGGCGGGGTATGGCTACACCTTC
CASSSPGAAGYGYTF
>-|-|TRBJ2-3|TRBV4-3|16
TGCGCCAGCAGCCAAGGTCGTCCAGCGGAGGCATATACGCAGTATTTT
CASSQGRPAEAYTQYF
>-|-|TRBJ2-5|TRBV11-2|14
TGTGCCAGCAGCGAAACGGGAGTATCTGAGACCCAGTACTTC
CASSETGVSETQYF
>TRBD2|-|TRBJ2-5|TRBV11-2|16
TGTGCCAGCAGCTCAAGACTAGCAGCTGGGGGAGAGACCCAGTACTTC
CASSSRLAAGGETQYF
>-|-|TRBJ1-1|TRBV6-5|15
TGTGCCAGCAGTAGGGTGGGGGGGATGAACACTGAAGCTTTCTTT
CASSRVGGMNTEAFF
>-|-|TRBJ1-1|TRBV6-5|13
TGTGCCAGCAGCGGACGGCTGAACACTGAAGCTTTCTTT
CASSGRLNTEAFF
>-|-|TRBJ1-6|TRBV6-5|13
TGTGCCAGCAGGGGGAGAGATAATTCACCCCTCCACTTT
CASRGRDNSPLHF
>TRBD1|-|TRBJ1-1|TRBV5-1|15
TGCGCCAGCAGCTACGGACAGGCCTTGAACACTGAAGCTTTCTTT
CASSYGQALNTEAFF
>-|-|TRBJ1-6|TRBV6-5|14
TGTGCCAGCACCTCTCGGCAGGGAAATTCACCCCTCCACTTT
CASTSRQGNSPLHF
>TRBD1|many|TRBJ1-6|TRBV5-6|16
TGTGCCAGCAGCTTGGGGGGACAGTCATATAATTCACCCCTCCACTTT
CASSLGGQSYNSPLHF
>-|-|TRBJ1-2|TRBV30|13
TGTGCCTGGAGTATGGGGTTTAACTATGGCTACACCTTC
CAWSMGFNYGYTF
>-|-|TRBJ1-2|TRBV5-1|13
TGCGCCAGCAGCTTGAGGCAAGGACGTGGCTACACCTTC
CASSLRQGRGYTF
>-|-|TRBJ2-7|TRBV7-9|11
TGTGCCAGCAGCGCGACGGTGGAGCAGTACTTC
CASSATVEQYF
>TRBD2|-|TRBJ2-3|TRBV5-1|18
TGCGCCAGCAGCCCCGGACTAGCGGGGGGGCCTGGTACAGATACGCAGTATTTT
CASSPGLAGGPGTDTQYF
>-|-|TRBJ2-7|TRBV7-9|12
TGTGCCAGCAGCGCCGTCTCCTACGAGCAGTACTTC
CASSAVSYEQYF
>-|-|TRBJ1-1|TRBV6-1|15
TGTGCCAGCAGTGAACCAGGGGCCCCGAACACTGAAGCTTTCTTT
CASSEPGAPNTEAFF
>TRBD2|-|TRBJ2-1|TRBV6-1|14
TGTGCCAGCATCCTAGCGGTGGTCTACAATGAGCAGTTCTTC
CASILAVVYNEQFF
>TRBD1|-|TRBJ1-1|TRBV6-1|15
TGTGCCAGCAGTGCCGCCCGACAGGGCCACACTGAAGCTTTCTTT
CASSAARQGHTEAFF
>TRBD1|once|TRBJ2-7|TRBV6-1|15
TGTGCCAGCAGTTCACGACAGGGGGCTTCCTACGAGCAGTACTTC
CASSSRQGASYEQYF
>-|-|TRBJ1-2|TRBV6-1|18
TGTGCCAGCAGTGAAGGACGAGGGGGAGGGGTGAGGAGCTATGGCTACACCTTC
CASSEGRGGGVRSYGYTF
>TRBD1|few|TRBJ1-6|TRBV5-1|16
TGCGCCAGCAGCTTGGACGGACAGGGCTATAATTCACCCCTCCACTTT
CASSLDGQGYNSPLHF
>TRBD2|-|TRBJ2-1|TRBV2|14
TGTGCCAGCTCTCGCAAGCGGGAGGGCAATGAGCAGTTCTTC
CASSRKREGNEQFF